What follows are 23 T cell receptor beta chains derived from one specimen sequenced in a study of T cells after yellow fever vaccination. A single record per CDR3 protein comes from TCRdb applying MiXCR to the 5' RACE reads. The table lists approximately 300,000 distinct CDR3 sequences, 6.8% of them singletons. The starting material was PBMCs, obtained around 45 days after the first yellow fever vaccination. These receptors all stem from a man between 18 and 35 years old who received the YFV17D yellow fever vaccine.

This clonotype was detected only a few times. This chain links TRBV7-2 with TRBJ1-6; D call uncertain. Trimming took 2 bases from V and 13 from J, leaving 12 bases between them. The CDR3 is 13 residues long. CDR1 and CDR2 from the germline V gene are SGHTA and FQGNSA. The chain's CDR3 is CASSLIWKDPLHF. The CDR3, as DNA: TGTGCCAGCAGCTTAATTTGGAAAGACCCCCTCCACTTT.

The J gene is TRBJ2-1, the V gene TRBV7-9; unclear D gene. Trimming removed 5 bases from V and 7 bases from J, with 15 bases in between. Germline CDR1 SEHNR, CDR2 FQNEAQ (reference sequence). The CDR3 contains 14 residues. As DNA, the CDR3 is TGTGCCAGCAGCCCCTGGGCCAGCGCTAATGAGCAGTTCTTC. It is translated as CASSPWASANEQFF. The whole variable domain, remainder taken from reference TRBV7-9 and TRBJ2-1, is DTGVSQNPRHKITKRGQNVTFRCDPISEHNRLYWYRQTLGQGPEFLTYFQNEAQLEKSRLLSDRFSAERPKGSFSTLEIQRTEQGDSAMYLCASSPWASANEQFFGPGTRLTVL.

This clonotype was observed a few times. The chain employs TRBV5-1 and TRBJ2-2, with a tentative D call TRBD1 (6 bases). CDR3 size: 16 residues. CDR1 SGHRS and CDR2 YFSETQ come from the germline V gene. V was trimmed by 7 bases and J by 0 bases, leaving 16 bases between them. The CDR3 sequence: CASAGQGPSNTGELFF. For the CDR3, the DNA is TGCGCCAGCGCCGGTCAGGGGCCTTCGAACACCGGGGAGCTGTTTTTT.

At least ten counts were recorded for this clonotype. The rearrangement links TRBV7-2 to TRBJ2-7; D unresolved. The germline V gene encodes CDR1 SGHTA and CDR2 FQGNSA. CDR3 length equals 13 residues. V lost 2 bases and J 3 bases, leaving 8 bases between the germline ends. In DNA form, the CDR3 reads TGTGCCAGCAGCTTATCTGGCTACTACGAGCAGTACTTC. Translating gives CASSLSGYYEQYF.

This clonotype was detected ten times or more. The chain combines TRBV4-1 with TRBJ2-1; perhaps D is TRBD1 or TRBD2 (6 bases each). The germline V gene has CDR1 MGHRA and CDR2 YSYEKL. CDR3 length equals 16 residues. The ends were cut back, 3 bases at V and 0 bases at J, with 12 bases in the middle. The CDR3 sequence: CASSQVGGRSYNEQFF. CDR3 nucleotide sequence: TGCGCCAGCAGCCAGGTCGGGGGCCGCTCCTACAATGAGCAGTTCTTC.

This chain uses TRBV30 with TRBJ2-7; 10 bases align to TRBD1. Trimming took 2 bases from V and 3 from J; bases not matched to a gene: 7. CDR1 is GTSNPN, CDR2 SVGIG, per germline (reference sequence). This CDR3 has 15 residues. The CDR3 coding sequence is TGTGCCTGGAGTACTGGGACAGGGGCGTACTACGAGCAGTACTTC. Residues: CAWSTGTGAYYEQYF.

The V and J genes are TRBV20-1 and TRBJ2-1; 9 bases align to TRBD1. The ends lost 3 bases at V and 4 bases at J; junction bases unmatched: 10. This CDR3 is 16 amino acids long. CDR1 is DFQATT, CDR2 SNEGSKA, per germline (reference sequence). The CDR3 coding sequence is TGCAGTGCTAGTAGGAATAGGGACAGGGATTACAATGAGCAGTTCTTC. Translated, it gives CSASRNRDRDYNEQFF.

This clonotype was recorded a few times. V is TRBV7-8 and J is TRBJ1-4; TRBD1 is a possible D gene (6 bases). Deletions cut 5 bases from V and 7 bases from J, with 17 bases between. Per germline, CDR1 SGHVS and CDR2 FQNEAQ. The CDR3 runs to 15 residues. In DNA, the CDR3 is TGTGCCAGCAGCGATGGGGCAGGGGAGGCTGAAAAACTGTTTTTT. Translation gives CASSDGAGEAEKLFF.

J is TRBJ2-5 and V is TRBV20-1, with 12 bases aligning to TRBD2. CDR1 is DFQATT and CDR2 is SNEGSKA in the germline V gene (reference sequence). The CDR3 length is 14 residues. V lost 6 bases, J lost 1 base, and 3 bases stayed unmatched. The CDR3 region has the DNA TGCAGTGCCAAACTAGCGGGGGGCCAAGAGACCCAGTACTTC. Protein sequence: CSAKLAGGQETQYF.

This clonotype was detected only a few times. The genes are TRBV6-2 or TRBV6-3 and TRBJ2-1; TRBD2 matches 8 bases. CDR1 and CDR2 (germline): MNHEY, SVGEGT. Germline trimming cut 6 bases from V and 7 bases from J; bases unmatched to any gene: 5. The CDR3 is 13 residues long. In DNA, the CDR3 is TGTGCCAGCAGCGGGGGGGCCGAAAATGAGCAGTTCTTC. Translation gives CASSGGAENEQFF.

The CDR3 is CSIPSTGGNQPQHF. The CDR3 region has the DNA TGCAGCATCCCCTCTACAGGGGGCAATCAGCCCCAGCATTTT. The V gene is TRBV20-1, the J gene TRBJ1-5, with TRBD1 identical over 7 bases. From germline, CDR1 is DFQATT and CDR2 SNEGSKA (reference sequence). The CDR3 sequence is 14 residues long.

The chain's CDR3 is CASSSYRGNTEAFF. DNA of the CDR3: TGTGCCAGCTCATCATACAGGGGAAACACTGAAGCTTTCTTT. The chain recombines TRBV18 with TRBJ1-1, with 7 nucleotides matching TRBD1. V was clipped by 5 bases and J by 2 bases; unmatched bases: 5. Germline CDR1 is KGHSH and CDR2 is LQKENI. This CDR3 is built from 14 residues. Drawing the rest from reference TRBV18 and TRBJ1-1, the complete variable domain is NAGVMQNPRHLVRRRGQEARLRCSPMKGHSHVYWYRQLPEEGLKFMVYLQKENIIDESGMPKERFSAEFPKEGPSILRIQQVVRGDSAAYFCASSSYRGNTEAFFGQGTRLTVV.

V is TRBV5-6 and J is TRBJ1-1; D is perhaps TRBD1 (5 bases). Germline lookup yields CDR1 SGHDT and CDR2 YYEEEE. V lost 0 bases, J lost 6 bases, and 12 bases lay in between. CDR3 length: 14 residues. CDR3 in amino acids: CASSLGQGKAEAFF. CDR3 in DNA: TGTGCCAGCAGCTTGGGGCAGGGCAAGGCTGAAGCTTTCTTT.

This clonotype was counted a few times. CDR3 in amino acids: CASSVRHRGDYGYTF. In DNA form, the CDR3 reads TGCGCCAGCAGCGTCCGACACAGGGGGGACTATGGCTACACCTTC. The V gene is TRBV4-3, the J gene TRBJ1-2; TRBD1 matches 8 bases. Germline-derived CDR1 and CDR2 are LGHNA and YSLEER. The CDR3 is 15 amino acids. J lost 3 bases, V lost 5 bases, and 8 bases had no gene match.

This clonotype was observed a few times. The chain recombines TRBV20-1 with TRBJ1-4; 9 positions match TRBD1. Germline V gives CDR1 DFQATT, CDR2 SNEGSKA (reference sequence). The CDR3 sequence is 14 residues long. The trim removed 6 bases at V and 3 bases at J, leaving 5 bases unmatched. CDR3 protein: CSARRTGANEKLFF. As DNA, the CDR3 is TGCAGTGCCCGTCGGACAGGGGCTAATGAAAAACTGTTTTTT.

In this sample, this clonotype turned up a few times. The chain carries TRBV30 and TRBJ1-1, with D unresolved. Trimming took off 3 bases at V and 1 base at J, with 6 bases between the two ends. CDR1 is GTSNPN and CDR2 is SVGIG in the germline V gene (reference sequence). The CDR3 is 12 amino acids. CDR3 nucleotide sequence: TGTGCCTGGAGGCAGGAGAACACTGAAGCTTTCTTT. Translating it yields CAWRQENTEAFF. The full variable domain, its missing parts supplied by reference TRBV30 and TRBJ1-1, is SQTIHQWPATLVQPVGSPLSLECTVEGTSNPNLYWYRQAAGRGLQLLFYSVGIGQISSEVPQNLSASRPQDRQFILSSKKLLLSDSGFYLCAWRQENTEAFFGQGTRLTVV.

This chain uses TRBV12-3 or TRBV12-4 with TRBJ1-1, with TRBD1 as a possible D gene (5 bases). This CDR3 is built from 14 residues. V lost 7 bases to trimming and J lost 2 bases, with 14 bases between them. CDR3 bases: TGTGCCAGCACCCTGAGGGGCACTAACACTGAAGCTTTCTTT. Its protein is CASTLRGTNTEAFF.

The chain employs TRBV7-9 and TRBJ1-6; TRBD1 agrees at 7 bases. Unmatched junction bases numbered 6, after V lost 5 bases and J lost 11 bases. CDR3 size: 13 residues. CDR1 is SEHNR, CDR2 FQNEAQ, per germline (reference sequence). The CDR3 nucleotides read TGTGCCAGCAGCCTAGACAGGGTGACACCCCTCCACTTT. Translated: CASSLDRVTPLHF. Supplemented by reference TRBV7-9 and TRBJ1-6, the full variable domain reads DTGVSQNPRHKITKRGQNVTFRCDPISEHNRLYWYRQTLGQGPEFLTYFQNEAQLEKSRLLSDRFSAERPKGSFSTLEIQRTEQGDSAMYLCASSLDRVTPLHFGNGTRLTVT.

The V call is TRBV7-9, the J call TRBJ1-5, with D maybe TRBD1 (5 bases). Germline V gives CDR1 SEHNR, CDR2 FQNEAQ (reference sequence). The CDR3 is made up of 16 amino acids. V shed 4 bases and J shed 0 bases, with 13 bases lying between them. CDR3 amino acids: CASSSRGGYSNQPQHF. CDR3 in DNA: TGTGCCAGCAGCTCTAGGGGTGGCTATAGCAATCAGCCCCAGCATTTT. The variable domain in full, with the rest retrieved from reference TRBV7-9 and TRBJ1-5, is DTGVSQNPRHKITKRGQNVTFRCDPISEHNRLYWYRQTLGQGPEFLTYFQNEAQLEKSRLLSDRFSAERPKGSFSTLEIQRTEQGDSAMYLCASSSRGGYSNQPQHFGDGTRLSIL.

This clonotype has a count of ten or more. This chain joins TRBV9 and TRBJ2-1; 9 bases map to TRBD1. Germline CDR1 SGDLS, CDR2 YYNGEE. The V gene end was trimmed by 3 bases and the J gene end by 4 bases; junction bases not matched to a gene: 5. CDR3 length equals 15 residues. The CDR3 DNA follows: TGTGCCAGCAGCGGCATGGGACAGGGATACAATGAGCAGTTCTTC. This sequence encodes CASSGMGQGYNEQFF.

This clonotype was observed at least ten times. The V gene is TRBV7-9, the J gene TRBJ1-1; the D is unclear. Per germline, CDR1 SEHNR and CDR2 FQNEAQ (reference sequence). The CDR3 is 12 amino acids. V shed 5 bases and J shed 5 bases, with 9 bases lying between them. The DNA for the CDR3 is TGTGCCAGCAGCCCCGGTTGGACTGAAGCTTTCTTT. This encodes CASSPGWTEAFF.

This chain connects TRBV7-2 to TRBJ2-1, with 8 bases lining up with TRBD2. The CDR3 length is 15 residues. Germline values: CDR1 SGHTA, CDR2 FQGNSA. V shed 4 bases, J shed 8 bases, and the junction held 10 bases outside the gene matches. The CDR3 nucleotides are TGTGCCAGCAGCTCATTCGCGGGGGGTGAGGATGAGCAGTTCTTC. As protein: CASSSFAGGEDEQFF.

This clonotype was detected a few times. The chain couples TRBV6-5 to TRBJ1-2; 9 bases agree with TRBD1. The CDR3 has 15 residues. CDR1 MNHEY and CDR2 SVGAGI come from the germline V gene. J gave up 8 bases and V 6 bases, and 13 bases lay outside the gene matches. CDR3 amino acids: CASSRFGTGTGGYTF. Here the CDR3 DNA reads TGTGCCAGCAGCAGGTTTGGGACAGGGACGGGCGGCTACACCTTC.